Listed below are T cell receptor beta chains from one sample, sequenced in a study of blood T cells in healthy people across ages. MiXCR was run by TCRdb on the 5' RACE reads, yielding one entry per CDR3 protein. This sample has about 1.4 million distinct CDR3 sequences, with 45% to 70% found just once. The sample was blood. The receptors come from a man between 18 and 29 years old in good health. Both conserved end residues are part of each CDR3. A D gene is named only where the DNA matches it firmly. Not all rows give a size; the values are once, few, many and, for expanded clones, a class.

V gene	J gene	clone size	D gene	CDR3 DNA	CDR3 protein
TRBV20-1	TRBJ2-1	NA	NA	TGCAGTGCTAGAGCGATAGGGCGGAGCTCCTACAATGAGCAGTTCTTC	CSARAIGRSSYNEQFF
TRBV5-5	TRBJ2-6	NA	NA	TGTGCCAGCACCTTGGTGGCCTACTCTGGGGCCAACGTCCTGACTTTC	CASTLVAYSGANVLTF
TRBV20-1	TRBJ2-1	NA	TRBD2	TGCAGTGCTAGAGATCCAACTAGCGGGAGGTCCTGGTATGAGCAGTTCTTC	CSARDPTSGRSWYEQFF
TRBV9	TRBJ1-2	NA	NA	TGTGCCAGCAGCGTTCAGGGGTTGGGAAGGTATGGCTACACCTTC	CASSVQGLGRYGYTF
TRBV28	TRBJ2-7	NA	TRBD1	TGTGCCAGCAGTCAACCTCCGGGACAGATCTACGAGCAGTACTTC	CASSQPPGQIYEQYF
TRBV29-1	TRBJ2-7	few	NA	TGCAGCGCTGCCGGGTCTCCTCACGAGCAGTACTTC	CSAAGSPHEQYF
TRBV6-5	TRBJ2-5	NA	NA	TGTGCCAGCAGTGACGGCAGCCTACAAGAGACCCAGTACTTC	CASSDGSLQETQYF
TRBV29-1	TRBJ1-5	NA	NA	TGCAGCGTTGCCCAGGCCTACAATCAGCCCCAGCATTTT	CSVAQAYNQPQHF
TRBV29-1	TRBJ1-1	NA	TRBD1	TGCAGCGGGATCAGGACAGGGGACGGATTGAACACTGAAGCTTTCTTT	CSGIRTGDGLNTEAFF
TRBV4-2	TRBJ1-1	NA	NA	TGTGCCAGCAGCCCTGTCGGGGGGCCTCTGAACACTGAAGCTTTCTTT	CASSPVGGPLNTEAFF
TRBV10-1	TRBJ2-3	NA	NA	TGCGCCAGCGCATATGATAGCACAGATACGCAGTATTTT	CASAYDSTDTQYF
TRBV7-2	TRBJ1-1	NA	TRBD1	TGTGCCAGCAGCTCCCCCGGGACAGGGGGGCTGAACACTGAAGCTTTCTTT	CASSSPGTGGLNTEAFF
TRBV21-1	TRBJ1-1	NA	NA	TGTGCCAGCAGTCCCTGCCAAATGAACACTGAAGCTTTCTTT	CASSPCQMNTEAFF
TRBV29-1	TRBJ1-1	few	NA	TGCAGCGTTGAAGAAGTAGGCAGGGAAGCTTTCTTT	CSVEEVGREAFF
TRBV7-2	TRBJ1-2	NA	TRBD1	TGTGCCAGCAGCGCGGGACAGCGGCTCTATGGCTACACCTTC	CASSAGQRLYGYTF
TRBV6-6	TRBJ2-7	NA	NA	TGTGCCAGCAGTTACTCGACGGAGGCCCAGTACTTC	CASSYSTEAQYF
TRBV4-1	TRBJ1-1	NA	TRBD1	TGCGCCAGCAGCCGCCTGACAGGGACTGAAGCTTTCTTT	CASSRLTGTEAFF
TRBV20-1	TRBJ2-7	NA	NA	TGCAGTGCTGTCTACGGGGGAGGCTACGAGCAGTACTTC	CSAVYGGGYEQYF
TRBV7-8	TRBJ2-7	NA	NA	TGTGCCAGCAGCTTAGTTGAGGGCCGCGCCTACGAGCAGTACTTC	CASSLVEGRAYEQYF
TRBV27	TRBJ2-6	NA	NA	TGTGCCAGCACAAATCGCCGGGTTTCTGGGGCCAACGTCCTGACTTTC	CASTNRRVSGANVLTF
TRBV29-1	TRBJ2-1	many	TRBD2	TGCAGCGTAACCGGGACTAGCGGGAGTTATGAGCAGTTCTTC	CSVTGTSGSYEQFF
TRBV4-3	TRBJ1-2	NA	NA	TGCGCCAGCAGCCAAGATATAAGGGACTATGGCTACACCTTC	CASSQDIRDYGYTF
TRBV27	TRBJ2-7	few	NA	TGTGCCAGCAGCGCTCTGACCGGGCCAACCTACGAGCAGTACTTC	CASSALTGPTYEQYF
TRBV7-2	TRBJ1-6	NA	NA	TGTGCCAGCAGCTTAGTCGGGCTAGGGGGGAATTCACCCCTCCACTTT	CASSLVGLGGNSPLHF
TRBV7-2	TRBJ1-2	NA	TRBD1	TGTGCCAGCAGCTTAGTGGGACAGGGGGACTATGGCTACACCTTC	CASSLVGQGDYGYTF
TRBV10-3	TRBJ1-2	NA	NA	TGTGCCATCGGCCATAACGGCGAGGGAGGAAGAGGCTACACCTTC	CAIGHNGEGGRGYTF
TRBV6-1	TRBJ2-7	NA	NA	TGTGCCACCAGGGTAGCGGCTGGATCCTACGAGCAGTACTTC	CATRVAAGSYEQYF
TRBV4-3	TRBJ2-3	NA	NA	TGCGCCAGCAGCCAAGATCACAGGACCTGGGGTGCAGATACGCAGTATTTT	CASSQDHRTWGADTQYF
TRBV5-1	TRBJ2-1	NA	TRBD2	TGCGCCAGCAGCAGAATAGCGGGGCCCAATGAGCAGTTCTTC	CASSRIAGPNEQFF
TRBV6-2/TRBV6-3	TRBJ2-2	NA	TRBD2	TGTGCCACTACCTCGGCGGGACTAGCGGGCACCGGGGAGCTGTTTTTT	CATTSAGLAGTGELFF
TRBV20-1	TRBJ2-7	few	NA	TGCAGTGCTAGAGAGGGAGTAAGCTACGAGCAGTACTTC	CSAREGVSYEQYF
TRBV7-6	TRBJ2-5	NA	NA	TGTGCCAGCAGCTTAAGAGACCGGGCTCTGGGAGAGACCCAGTACTTC	CASSLRDRALGETQYF
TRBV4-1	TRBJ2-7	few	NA	TGCGCCAGCAGCCAAGAGCAAGGCCGCCCCTACGAGCAGTACTTC	CASSQEQGRPYEQYF
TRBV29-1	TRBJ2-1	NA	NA	TGCAGCGGAGTACTAGGGAGCTCCTACAATGAGCAGTTCTTC	CSGVLGSSYNEQFF
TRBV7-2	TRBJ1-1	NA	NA	TGTGCCAGCAGCTTAAAACTTTTCCGGGTTCACATGAACACTGAAGCTTTCTTT	CASSLKLFRVHMNTEAFF
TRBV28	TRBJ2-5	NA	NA	TGTGCCAGCAGTTTATTCCTTTTCCGGGACTCAGAAGGAGAGACCCAGTACTTC	CASSLFLFRDSEGETQYF
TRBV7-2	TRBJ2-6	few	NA	TGTGCCAGCAGCTATATACGCTCTGGGGCCAACGTCCTGACTTTC	CASSYIRSGANVLTF